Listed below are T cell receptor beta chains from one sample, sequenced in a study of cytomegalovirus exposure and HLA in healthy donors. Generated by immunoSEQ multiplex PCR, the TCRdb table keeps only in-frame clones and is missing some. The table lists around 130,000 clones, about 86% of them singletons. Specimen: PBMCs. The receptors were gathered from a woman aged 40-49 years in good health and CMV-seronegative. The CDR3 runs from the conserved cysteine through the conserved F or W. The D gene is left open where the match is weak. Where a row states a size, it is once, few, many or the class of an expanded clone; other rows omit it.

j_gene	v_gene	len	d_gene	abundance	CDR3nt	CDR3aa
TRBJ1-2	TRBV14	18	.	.	TGTGCCAGCAGCCAAGTCCATTTTGGGGGCCCGGGTCTCTATGGCTACACCTTC	CASSQVHFGGPGLYGYTF
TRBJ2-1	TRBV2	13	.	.	TGTGCCAGCAGTGAAGCGCGGTTCGATGAGCAGTTCTTC	CASSEARFDEQFF
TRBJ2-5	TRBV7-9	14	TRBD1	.	TGTGCCAGCAGCTCAAACCGACAGGGAGAGACCCAGTACTTC	CASSSNRQGETQYF
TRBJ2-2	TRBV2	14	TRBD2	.	TGTGCCAGGGGGACTAGCGGGAACACCGGGGAGCTGTTTTTT	CARGTSGNTGELFF
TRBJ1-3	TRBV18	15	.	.	TGTGCCAGCTCTGCCTTGGAGGCCGCTGGAAACACCATATATTTT	CASSALEAAGNTIYF
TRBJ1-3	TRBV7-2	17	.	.	TGTGCCAGCAGCGCACCCGGGACACTCAGCTCTGGAAACACCATATATTTT	CASSAPGTLSSGNTIYF
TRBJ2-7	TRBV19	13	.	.	TGTGCCAGTAGTTTGATAGGGGCCTACGAGCAGTACTTC	CASSLIGAYEQYF
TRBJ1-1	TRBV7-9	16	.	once	TGTGCCAGCAGCTTCCTACCAGGTAAACAGAACACTGAAGCTTTCTTT	CASSFLPGKQNTEAFF
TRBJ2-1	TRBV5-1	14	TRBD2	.	TGCGCCAGCAGCTTAACTAGCGGGAGTCGGGAGCAGTTCTTC	CASSLTSGSREQFF
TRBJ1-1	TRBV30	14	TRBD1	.	TGTGCCTGGAGTGGGGACAGGAGGAACACTGAAGCTTTCTTT	CAWSGDRRNTEAFF
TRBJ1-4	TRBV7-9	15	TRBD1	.	TGTGCCAGCAGCGAACGGACAGGGAGTCTGACAAAACTGTTTTTT	CASSERTGSLTKLFF
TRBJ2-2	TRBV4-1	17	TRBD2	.	TGCGCCAGCAGCCAAGTAGCAGCGGGAGCTAACACCGGGGAGCTGTTTTTT	CASSQVAAGANTGELFF
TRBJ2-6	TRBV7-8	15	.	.	TGTGCCAGCAGCTCAGCCTCCTCTGGGGCCAACGTCCTGACTTTC	CASSSASSGANVLTF
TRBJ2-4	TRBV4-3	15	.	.	TGCGCCAGCAGCCAAGACGTCAACAGGAAAAACATTCAGTACTTC	CASSQDVNRKNIQYF
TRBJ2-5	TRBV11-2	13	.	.	TGTGCCAGCAGCTTCGACAGGCGGGAGACCCAGTACTTC	CASSFDRRETQYF
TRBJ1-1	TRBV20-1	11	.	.	TGCAGTGCTAGGGACAAGGCTGAAGCTTTCTTT	CSARDKAEAFF
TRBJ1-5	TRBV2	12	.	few	TGTGCCAGCAGTGAACCTCTTCAGCCCCAGCATTTT	CASSEPLQPQHF
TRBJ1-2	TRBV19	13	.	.	TGTGCCAGTATGGGGGCCGCTAACTATGGCTACACCTTC	CASMGAANYGYTF
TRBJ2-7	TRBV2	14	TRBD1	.	TGTGCCAGCAGTGACCGGACAGGGGATGGGGAGCAGTACTTC	CASSDRTGDGEQYF
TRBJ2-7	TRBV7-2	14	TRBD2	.	TGTGCCAGCAGCGGAGGCGGGAGCTCCTACGAGCAGTACTTC	CASSGGGSSYEQYF
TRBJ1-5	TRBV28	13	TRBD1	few	TGTGCCAGCAGTGACAGGGACCCACAGCCCCAGCATTTT	CASSDRDPQPQHF
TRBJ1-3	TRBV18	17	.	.	TGTGCCAGCTCACCACGCGACACACCTTTCTCTGGAAACACCATATATTTT	CASSPRDTPFSGNTIYF
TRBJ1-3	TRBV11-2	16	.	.	TGTGCCAGCAGCCCCCTAGGCAGAATGTCTGGAAACACCATATATTTT	CASSPLGRMSGNTIYF
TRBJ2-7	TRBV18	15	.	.	TGTGCCAGCTCTCCCCGGGCGGGACCTTCCTACGAGCAGTACTTC	CASSPRAGPSYEQYF
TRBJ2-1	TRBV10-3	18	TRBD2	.	TGTGCCATCAGTGAGCCCGGGACTAGCGGGAGCTCCTACAATGAGCAGTTCTTC	CAISEPGTSGSSYNEQFF
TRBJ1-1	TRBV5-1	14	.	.	TGCGCCAGCAGCTTGGCCGTGGCGGCCCCATTGGCTTTCTTT	CASSLAVAAPLAFF
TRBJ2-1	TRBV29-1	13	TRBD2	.	TGCAGCGTTTGGGGCGGGGGGGGCAATGAGCAGTTCTTC	CSVWGGGGNEQFF
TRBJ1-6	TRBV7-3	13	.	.	TGTGCCAGCAGCGTCTACAGGAATTCACCCCTCCACTTT	CASSVYRNSPLHF
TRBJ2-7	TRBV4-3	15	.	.	TGCGCCAGCAGCTCGACCCACGGTCTATCGGGCGAGCAGTACTTC	CASSSTHGLSGEQYF
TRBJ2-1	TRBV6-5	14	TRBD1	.	TGTGCCAGCACCTGGACAGGGGGGGGCAATGAGCAGTTCTTC	CASTWTGGGNEQFF
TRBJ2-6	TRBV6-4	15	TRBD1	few	TGTGCCAGCAGCCGGGACAGCTCTGGGGCCAACGTCCTGACTTTC	CASSRDSSGANVLTF
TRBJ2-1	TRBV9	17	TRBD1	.	TGTGCCAGCAGCACCCCGCCCGGGACAGGGTTCTACAATGAGCAGTTCTTC	CASSTPPGTGFYNEQFF
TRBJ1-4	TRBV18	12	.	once	TGTGCCAGCTCCCACCTGGAGGGTGGACTGTTTTTT	CASSHLEGGLFF
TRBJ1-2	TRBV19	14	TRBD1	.	TGTGCCAGTAGTGAGGACAGGGCCGTCTATGGCTACACCTTC	CASSEDRAVYGYTF
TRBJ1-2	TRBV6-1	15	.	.	TGTGCCAGCAGGCCCAACTTCGGGGTCGGCTATGGCTACACCTTC	CASRPNFGVGYGYTF
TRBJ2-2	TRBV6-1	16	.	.	TGTGCCAGCAGTGACTTTGGTCAGGGTGTTTCCGGGGAGCTGTTTTTT	CASSDFGQGVSGELFF
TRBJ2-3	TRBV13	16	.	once	TGTGCCAGCAGCTTAGGCCCTAATGACAGGTCAGATACGCAGTATTTT	CASSLGPNDRSDTQYF
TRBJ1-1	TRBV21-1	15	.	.	TGTGCCAGCAGCATACGCAGGGGGTGGGTCACTGAAGCTTTCTTT	CASSIRRGWVTEAFF
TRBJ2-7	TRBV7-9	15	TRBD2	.	TGTGCCAGCAGCCTTACACTAGCGGAGGCCTACGAGCAGTACTTC	CASSLTLAEAYEQYF
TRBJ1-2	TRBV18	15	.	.	TGTGCCAGCTCACCAGTATCGGAGCCTAACTATGGCTACACCTTC	CASSPVSEPNYGYTF
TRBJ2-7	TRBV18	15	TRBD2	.	TGTGCCAGCTCCCACACTAGCGGCTCCTCCTACGAGCAGTACTTC	CASSHTSGSSYEQYF
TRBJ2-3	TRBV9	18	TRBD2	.	TGTGCCAGCAGCGCGGCGACCGGGGGGGCAGGTCCCGCAGATACGCAGTATTTT	CASSAATGGAGPADTQYF
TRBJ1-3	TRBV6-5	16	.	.	TGTGCCAGCAGTTGGCGTCGGGGGGGCTCGGGAAACACCATATATTTT	CASSWRRGGSGNTIYF
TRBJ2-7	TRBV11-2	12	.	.	TGTGCCAGCAGCTACCAGGGGATCGAGCAGTACTTC	CASSYQGIEQYF
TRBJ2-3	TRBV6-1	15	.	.	TGTGCCAGCAGAGACGGACTACATAACACAGATACGCAGTATTTT	CASRDGLHNTDTQYF
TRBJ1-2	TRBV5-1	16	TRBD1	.	TGCGCCAGCAGCGGAGGACAGGGGGCTGTTGACTATGGCTACACCTTC	CASSGGQGAVDYGYTF
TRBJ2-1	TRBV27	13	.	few	TGTGCCAGCAGGCCGGGGAGCTACAATGAGCAGTTCTTC	CASRPGSYNEQFF
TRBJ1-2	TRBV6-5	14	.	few	TGTGCCAGCAGTTACCGCGACAGGAATTATGGCTACACCTTC	CASSYRDRNYGYTF
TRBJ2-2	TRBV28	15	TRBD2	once	TGTGCCAGCAGCCCTGCGGGGGGAGGGACCGGGGAGCTGTTTTTT	CASSPAGGGTGELFF
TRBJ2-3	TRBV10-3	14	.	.	TGTGCCATCAGGGACAGCTCGAGCACAGATACGCAGTATTTT	CAIRDSSSTDTQYF
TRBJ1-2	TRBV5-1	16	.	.	TGCGCCAGCAGCTTGTATCAAAACGGAGCTAACTATGGCTACACCTTC	CASSLYQNGANYGYTF
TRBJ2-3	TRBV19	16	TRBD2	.	TGTGCCAGTAGTAATTTGGGACTAGCGGCCACAGATACGCAGTATTTT	CASSNLGLAATDTQYF
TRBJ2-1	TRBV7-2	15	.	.	TGTGCCAGCAGCTTAGAGGGGTCTCCCTACAATGAGCAGTTCTTC	CASSLEGSPYNEQFF
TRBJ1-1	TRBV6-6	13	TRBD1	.	TGTGCCAGCAGGGGGACAGGGGTTACTGAAGCTTTCTTT	CASRGTGVTEAFF
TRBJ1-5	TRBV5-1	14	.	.	TGCGCCAGTAGGAGGGTAGGTGGCAATCAGCCCCAGCATTTT	CASRRVGGNQPQHF
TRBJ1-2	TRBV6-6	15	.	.	TGTGCCAGCAGTTACTCGGCGGGGGATAGGGGTGGCTACACCTTC	CASSYSAGDRGGYTF
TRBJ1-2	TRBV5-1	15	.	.	TGCGCCAGCAGCACCGGGGACTTGGGGGACTATGGCTACACCTTC	CASSTGDLGDYGYTF
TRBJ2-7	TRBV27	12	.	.	TGTGCCAGCAGTTTATCGGGCAGGGGCTTCTACTTC	CASSLSGRGFYF